This TCR beta chain was sequenced for a study of shared clonotypes between healthy human individuals. Study-wide context: The study enrolled a couple of women and a few men aged 18 to 49.

General study results and limits: Non-shared clonotypes had lower generation probabilities than clonotypes shared by all four sorted-subset donors.

The CDR3 sequence is 15 residues long. The germline gives CDR1 SNHLY, CDR2 FYNNEI. V shed 7 bases, J shed 2 bases, and the junction held 9 bases outside the gene matches. Sequenced by immunoSEQ multiplex PCR; TCRdb stores in-frame clones only, minus some. The sample holds around 700,000 clones, 92% seen once. CD45RO-negative CD8 cells positively selected for CCR7 made up the naive population, which excluded terminally differentiated effector memory CD45RA+ cells. Regarding this clone: Antigen: not known.

The source material was naive CD8+ T cells sorted from blood. The receptor was derived from a man aged 25-45 years in good health. This chain joins TRBV2 and TRBJ2-3; 7 positions match TRBD2. DNA for the CDR3: TGTGCCAGCATCTTCCGGGGGGAGCACACAGATACGCAGTATTTT. It yields the protein CASIFRGEHTDTQYF.